Listed below are T cell receptor beta chains from one sample, sequenced in a study of blood T cell repertoires in COVID-19. The data were produced by immunoSEQ multiplex PCR, yet TCRdb's version contains in-frame clones alone and is incomplete. The sample shows over 100,000 clones, about nine tenths of them seen only once. Sequencing was carried out using peripheral blood. These receptors were collected from a middle-aged man with acute or convalescent COVID-19. CDR3s include the opening cysteine and the closing phenylalanine or tryptophan. Each record gives: clone size, V gene, D gene, J gene, CDR3 protein, CDR3 DNA. D genes are given only for firm matches. Rows give clone size only sometimes, using once, few, many, or a class for an expanded clone.

>-|TRBV29-1|-|TRBJ2-7
CSAIGRAGGEQYF
TGCAGCGCCATCGGCAGGGCCGGGGGCGAGCAGTACTTC
>few|TRBV27|TRBD2|TRBJ2-3
CASSRAGRGADTQYF
TGTGCCAGCAGTCGAGCGGGAAGGGGAGCAGATACGCAGTATTTT
>-|TRBV5-1|-|TRBJ1-5
CASSLGGGYNQPQHF
TGCGCCAGCAGCTTGGGAGGGGGATATAATCAGCCCCAGCATTTT
>-|TRBV28|-|TRBJ1-2
CASRASGRVYGYTF
TGTGCCAGCAGAGCTTCCGGGCGGGTCTATGGCTACACCTTC
>-|TRBV28|-|TRBJ2-7
CASIGGQLGSYEQYF
TGTGCCAGCATCGGGGGACAGTTGGGCTCCTACGAGCAGTACTTC
>-|TRBV18|-|TRBJ1-1
CASSPPNSMNTEAFF
TGTGCCAGCTCACCACCGAACAGCATGAACACTGAAGCTTTCTTT
>-|TRBV5-4|TRBD1|TRBJ2-1
CASSPDGTGGFYNEQFF
TGTGCCAGCAGCCCCGACGGGACAGGGGGCTTCTACAATGAGCAGTTCTTC
>-|TRBV9|-|TRBJ1-2
CASSSEIYYGYTF
TGTGCCAGCAGCTCCGAGATTTACTATGGCTACACCTTC
>once|TRBV6-5|TRBD1|TRBJ1-1
CASSYLTGAMNTEAFF
TGTGCCAGCAGTTACCTCACAGGGGCAATGAACACTGAAGCTTTCTTT
>-|TRBV28|TRBD1|TRBJ1-6
CASSLWAGQYNSPLHF
TGTGCCAGCAGTTTATGGGCGGGACAGTATAATTCACCCCTCCACTTT
>once|TRBV6-2/TRBV6-3|-|TRBJ2-2
CASSYNFLDGELFF
TGTGCCAGCAGTTACAACTTCCTCGACGGGGAGCTGTTTTTT
>-|TRBV9|-|TRBJ1-3
CASSTTDSANSGNTIYF
TGTGCCAGCAGCACGACGGACAGTGCTAACTCTGGAAACACCATATATTTT
>-|TRBV28|TRBD2|TRBJ2-3
CASNRGRETDTQYF
TGTGCCAGCAATCGCGGGAGGGAAACAGATACGCAGTATTTT
>-|TRBV6-5|-|TRBJ1-1
CASSYSKPRLNTEAFF
TGTGCCAGCAGTTACTCGAAACCCCGGTTGAACACTGAAGCTTTCTTT
>-|TRBV28|-|TRBJ1-2
CASSLAATLNYGYTF
TGTGCCAGCAGTTTGGCCGCGACACTTAACTATGGCTACACCTTC
>-|TRBV18|-|TRBJ1-5
CASSPPSNQPQHF
TGTGCCAGCTCACCACCGAGTAATCAGCCCCAGCATTTT
>-|TRBV3-1/TRBV3-2|TRBD2|TRBJ2-3
CASSLGGAYTDTQYF
TGTGCCAGCAGCCTCGGGGGGGCCTACACAGATACGCAGTATTTT
>-|TRBV11-2|TRBD1|TRBJ1-2
CASSLPSRTGSYGYTF
TGTGCCAGCAGCTTACCCTCGCGGACAGGGTCTTATGGCTACACCTTC
>-|TRBV28|TRBD2|TRBJ2-7
CASSTQREGPYEQYF
TGTGCCAGCAGTACACAGCGGGAGGGCCCCTACGAGCAGTACTTC
>-|TRBV5-1|TRBD1|TRBJ1-2
CASSLVQGDGYTF
TGCGCCAGCAGCTTGGTACAGGGGGATGGCTACACCTTC
>-|TRBV14|TRBD1|TRBJ1-1
CASSWTGETEAFF
TGTGCCAGCAGCTGGACAGGGGAAACTGAAGCTTTCTTT
>-|TRBV25-1|-|TRBJ1-5
CASSSGGGQPQHF
TGTGCCAGCAGTTCCGGCGGGGGTCAGCCCCAGCATTTT
>-|TRBV28|TRBD1|TRBJ1-5
CASSRTGLSNQPQHF
TGTGCCAGCAGTAGGACAGGGCTAAGCAATCAGCCCCAGCATTTT
>-|TRBV11-1|TRBD2|TRBJ2-1
CASSPLSGGYNEQFF
TGTGCCAGCAGCCCTTTGAGCGGGGGTTACAATGAGCAGTTCTTC
>few|TRBV4-2|-|TRBJ2-7
CASSQEGPGEGYEQYF
TGTGCCAGCAGCCAAGAGGGGCCAGGGGAGGGTTACGAGCAGTACTTC
>-|TRBV2|-|TRBJ2-7
CASSEQGVRYEQYF
TGTGCCAGCAGTGAGCAGGGCGTGAGATACGAGCAGTACTTC
>-|TRBV6-1|TRBD1|TRBJ2-1
CASSEDRGDEQFF
TGTGCCAGCAGTGAGGACAGGGGGGATGAGCAGTTCTTC
>-|TRBV6-6|-|TRBJ2-1
CASSPGSFQPLRYNEQFF
TGTGCCAGCAGTCCCGGGAGCTTCCAACCCTTAAGGTACAATGAGCAGTTCTTC
>-|TRBV9|-|TRBJ1-2
CASSVEPGRNYGYTF
TGTGCCAGCAGCGTAGAGCCAGGCCGAAACTATGGCTACACCTTC
>-|TRBV6-5|TRBD2|TRBJ2-2
CASSYHGRVNTGELFF
TGTGCCAGCAGTTATCATGGGAGGGTAAACACCGGGGAGCTGTTTTTT
>-|TRBV10-1|-|TRBJ1-3
CASSAFPGNTIYF
TGCGCCAGCAGTGCCTTCCCTGGAAACACCATATATTTT
>-|TRBV28|-|TRBJ1-1
CASSLGNREILAFF
TGTGCCAGCAGTTTAGGAAACAGGGAGATCTTAGCTTTCTTT
>-|TRBV28|-|TRBJ1-4
CASTPPRRGSEKLFF
TGTGCCAGCACCCCACCACGCCGGGGGTCGGAAAAACTGTTTTTT
>-|TRBV29-1|TRBD1|TRBJ2-4
CSVRGQVNIQYF
TGCAGCGTTCGGGGACAGGTAAACATTCAGTACTTC
>-|TRBV24-1|-|TRBJ2-7
CATSDSPIPTGEQYF
TGTGCCACCAGTGATTCCCCTATCCCTACGGGGGAGCAGTACTTC
>-|TRBV5-4|TRBD1|TRBJ2-7
CASSTRDSGYEQYF
TGTGCCAGCAGCACCCGGGACAGTGGATACGAGCAGTACTTC
>many|TRBV4-1|-|TRBJ2-3
CASSQEEGGGTDTQYF
TGCGCCAGCAGCCAAGAGGAGGGTGGGGGCACAGATACGCAGTATTTT
>few|TRBV4-1|-|TRBJ2-3
CASSQDGGIDTDTQYF
TGCGCCAGCAGCCAAGATGGCGGGATAGACACAGATACGCAGTATTTT
>-|TRBV29-1|TRBD1|TRBJ2-3
CSVGGQQQYF
TGCAGCGTAGGGGGACAGCAGCAGTATTTT
>-|TRBV5-4|-|TRBJ1-2
CASSLDSYGYTF
TGTGCCAGCAGCTTGGACAGCTATGGCTACACCTTC
>-|TRBV5-6|-|TRBJ1-1
CASRPGSLNEAFF
TGTGCCAGCAGGCCCGGGTCCTTAAATGAGGCTTTCTTT
>-|TRBV28|TRBD1|TRBJ1-1
CASSLTGREAFF
TGTGCCAGCAGTTTGACAGGGAGAGAAGCTTTCTTT
>-|TRBV11-2|-|TRBJ2-3
CASSLKGLSTDTQYF
TGTGCCAGCAGCCTGAAAGGACTTAGCACAGATACGCAGTATTTT
>-|TRBV11-2|TRBD2|TRBJ2-5
CASSPGLAGVSETQYF
TGTGCCAGCAGCCCGGGACTAGCGGGAGTTAGTGAGACCCAGTACTTC
>-|TRBV7-2|-|TRBJ1-1
CASSQGIPEAFF
TGTGCCAGCAGCCAGGGGATCCCCGAAGCTTTCTTT
>-|TRBV4-1|-|TRBJ1-5
CASSQEGSFLSNQPQHF
TGCGCCAGCAGCCAAGAAGGGAGCTTTCTTAGCAATCAGCCCCAGCATTTT
>-|TRBV14|TRBD1|TRBJ1-3
CASSRTQGWSGNTIYF
TGTGCCAGCAGTCGGACACAGGGGTGGTCCGGAAACACCATATATTTT
>-|TRBV27|TRBD1|TRBJ1-5
CASSLRGPGNQPQHF
TGTGCCAGCAGTTTAAGGGGGCCGGGCAATCAGCCCCAGCATTTT
>-|TRBV4-1|-|TRBJ2-1
CASSQGVSGAYNEQFF
TGCGCCAGCAGCCAAGGGGTTAGCGGAGCGTACAATGAGCAGTTCTTC